This T cell receptor beta chain was profiled in a study of blood T cell repertoires in COVID-19. Turning to the study itself: The United States, Italy and Spain were the sources of the acute and convalescent COVID-19 samples. In each case, the material was cDNA or gDNA derived from T cells, B-cell-depleted T cells, or PBMCs.

Study processing details: Reference gene primer amplification in the assay estimated nucleated cell counts. Using immunoSEQ multiplex PCR, the repertoire was profiled, and TCRdb retains in-frame clones only, with some absent. Clone size and V and J calls were adopted from that table, with D and trimming inferred from the DNA. The sample has 310,000 or so clones; almost 90% are singletons. The CDR3 runs 13 residues. Per germline, CDR1 SGHRS and CDR2 YFSETQ. Trimming left V 4 bases short and J 2 bases short, with 10 bases between. The chain carries TRBV5-1 and TRBJ2-7; D not resolved. The TCR comes from a woman in her 30s with COVID-19, enrolled during active disease. Material: peripheral blood. CDR3 region: CASSVQSTYEQYF. The CDR3, as DNA: TGCGCCAGCAGCGTACAGAGTACCTACGAGCAGTACTTC.